This TCR beta chain derives from a study of breast tumors, draining lymph nodes, adjacent tissues. Study observations and caveats: Data fit most tumor T cells coming from lymph node, expanding in tumor. Luminal-like breast cancer showed significantly higher tumor–nontumor repertoire similarity than basal-like. Tumor T cell lymph node origin was a supported hypothesis, not proven. Tumors had less TCR diversity than lymph nodes, more than nontumor tissue.

CDR3 length: 15 residues. Germline values: CDR1 SGHAT, CDR2 FQNNGV. Germline trimming cut 5 bases from V and 1 base from J; bases unmatched to any gene: 8. Samples came from axillary lymph nodes draining the breast cancer. For this clonotype: The antigen is undetermined.

Using its own MiXCR run on the multiplex PCR reads, TCRdb lists one record per CDR3 protein. The sample has fewer than 85,000 distinct CDR3 sequences, roughly 20% seen once. Sequenced sample: axillary lymph node tissue. The receptor's source is a female donor with breast cancer. Some clones in this sample may be carry-over from other donors' samples. The chain uses TRBV11-2 and TRBJ2-7, with 7 positions matching TRBD2. The CDR3 sequence: CASSVLQRGSYEQYF. In DNA form, the CDR3 reads TGTGCCAGCAGCGTCCTGCAGCGGGGTTCCTACGAGCAGTACTTC.